These T cell receptor beta chains were read from a single sample in a study of blood T cell repertoires in COVID-19. Clones were sequenced by immunoSEQ multiplex PCR, and TCRdb holds only the in-frame ones, with some missing. The sample holds around 340,000 clones, 88% seen once. The sample was PBMCs or T cells enriched from blood (not recorded which). The source of these receptors is a woman in her 30s who had been exposed to COVID-19. Both conserved end residues are part of each CDR3. The D gene is left open where the match is weak. The size entry is marked missing in some rows and otherwise reads once, few, many or a size class.

DNA: TGTGCCAGCAGCTACGGACTAGCGGGCTACGAGCAGTACTTC
CDR3: CASSYGLAGYEQYF
V: TRBV9
J: TRBJ2-7
size: -
D: TRBD2

DNA: TGTGCCAGCAGCGTAAACGGACTAGCGAGGAACACCGGGGAGCTGTTTTTT
CDR3: CASSVNGLARNTGELFF
V: TRBV9
J: TRBJ2-2
size: -
D: TRBD2

DNA: TGTGCCAGCTCACCTCCATTCACATACGAGCAGTACTTC
CDR3: CASSPPFTYEQYF
V: TRBV18
J: TRBJ2-7
size: once
D: -

DNA: TGTGCCAGCACTACTGGCGGGAGGGCCGTCGCCACAGATACGCAGTATTTT
CDR3: CASTTGGRAVATDTQYF
V: TRBV19
J: TRBJ2-3
size: -
D: TRBD2

DNA: TGTGCCAGTAGTGCGACAGTGAACACTGAAGCTTTCTTT
CDR3: CASSATVNTEAFF
V: TRBV19
J: TRBJ1-1
size: -
D: -

DNA: TGTGCCAGCAGCGATTTGGGGAGCTCCTATAATTCACCCCTCCACTTT
CDR3: CASSDLGSSYNSPLHF
V: TRBV7-9
J: TRBJ1-6
size: -
D: -

DNA: TGCGCCAGCAGCCCAGACCAGCTTGGGGCTGAAAAACTGTTTTTT
CDR3: CASSPDQLGAEKLFF
V: TRBV4-1
J: TRBJ1-4
size: -
D: -

DNA: TGTGCCAGCAGTCCTTCAGGACAGGGGGTATATGGCTACACCTTC
CDR3: CASSPSGQGVYGYTF
V: TRBV27
J: TRBJ1-2
size: -
D: TRBD1

DNA: TGTGCCAGCTCACCCCTTATTATCGGCGGGCACACTGAAGCTTTCTTT
CDR3: CASSPLIIGGHTEAFF
V: TRBV18
J: TRBJ1-1
size: -
D: -

DNA: TGTGCCATCAGTGTACGGGAGCAAGGAGATACGCAGTATTTT
CDR3: CAISVREQGDTQYF
V: TRBV10-3
J: TRBJ2-3
size: -
D: -

DNA: TGCGCCAGCAGCCCTCAGGGGGGCTACAATGAGCAGTTCTTC
CDR3: CASSPQGGYNEQFF
V: TRBV4-1
J: TRBJ2-1
size: -
D: -